Each of the 18 T cell receptor beta chains below was sequenced from the same sample in a study of blood T cell repertoires in COVID-19. Here immunoSEQ multiplex PCR was the method, and the copy in TCRdb shows in-frame clones only, minus some. This table holds about 100,000 clones, around 92% found once. Sequences were obtained from peripheral blood. The receptors were sampled from a man aged 18 to 35 with acute or convalescent COVID-19.

This chain connects TRBV15 to TRBJ2-1, with D perhaps matching TRBD2 (5 bases). Trimming took off 5 bases at V and 0 bases at J, with 14 bases between the two ends. The CDR3 is 16 residues long. The germline gives CDR1 LNHNV, CDR2 YYDKDF (reference sequence). CDR3 bases: TGTGCCACCAGCCCATCAAGCGGCGACTCCTACAATGAGCAGTTCTTC. This sequence encodes CATSPSSGDSYNEQFF.

This clone was picked up one time. The gene calls are TRBV7-2 and TRBJ1-4; D ambiguous. V was pared by 1 base and J by 0 bases, with 6 bases between. Germline V gene lookup returns CDR1 SGHTA and CDR2 FQGNSA. The CDR3 is 15 residues long. In DNA form, the CDR3 reads TGTGCCAGCAGCTTAGTCACAGCAACTAATGAAAAACTGTTTTTT. Translating gives CASSLVTATNEKLFF.

The rearrangement links TRBV29-1 to TRBJ1-2; D may be TRBD1 (5 bases). The CDR3 covers 13 residues. Germline CDR1 reads SQVTM; CDR2 reads ANQGSEA. V lost 6 bases to trimming and J lost 0 bases, with 11 bases between them. The CDR3 here is CSVGAGTNYGYTF. CDR3 nucleotide sequence: TGCAGCGTCGGCGCAGGGACTAACTATGGCTACACCTTC.

This sequence joins TRBV7-6 and TRBJ2-7, with TRBD1 matching 9 bases. Germline assignment: CDR1 SGHVS and CDR2 FNYEAQ. The CDR3 has 16 residues. V lost 2 bases to trimming and J lost 0 bases; unmatched junction nucleotides: 5. CDR3 sequence reads: CASSLNRGQGSYEQYF. The CDR3 nucleotides read TGTGCCAGCAGCTTAAACCGGGGACAGGGCTCCTACGAGCAGTACTTC.

The chain carries TRBV11-2 and TRBJ1-6; D unresolved. The germline V gene has CDR1 SGHAT and CDR2 FQNNGV. V was shortened by 5 bases and J by 7 bases, with 15 bases between the two germline ends. This CDR3 has 15 amino acids. CDR3 nucleotides: TGTGCCAGCAGCCCGCGACACGGCCTGAATTCACCCCTCCACTTT. As protein: CASSPRHGLNSPLHF.

The rearrangement links TRBV6-1 to TRBJ1-4, with TRBD1 matching 9 bases. With V trimmed by 2 bases and J by 8 bases, 6 bases remained unmatched. Germline V CDR1 and CDR2: MNHNS, SASEGT. This CDR3 comprises 15 residues. In DNA, the CDR3 is TGTGCCAGCAGTGAACCGCGGGACAGGGTGGAAAAACTGTTTTTT. Translating it yields CASSEPRDRVEKLFF.

This clone occurred once. This chain joins TRBV9 and TRBJ1-4; 7 bases are shared with TRBD1. V shed 4 bases, J shed 7 bases, and the junction held 10 bases outside the gene matches. Germline lookup yields CDR1 SGDLS and CDR2 YYNGEE. The CDR3 totals 15 residues. CDR3 sequence reads: CASSSLTGTVEKLFF. For the CDR3, the DNA is TGTGCCAGCAGCTCGCTCACAGGGACAGTTGAAAAACTGTTTTTT.

The V gene is TRBV11-2, the J gene TRBJ1-2; a weak D match, TRBD1 (5 bases). V dropped 5 bases and J dropped 0 bases, with 13 bases sitting between them. The CDR3 length is 15 residues. Germline V gives CDR1 SGHAT, CDR2 FQNNGV. The CDR3 region has the DNA TGTGCCAGCAGCGCCCGACAGCACTCTAACTATGGCTACACCTTC. Its protein product is CASSARQHSNYGYTF.

The chain links TRBV5-1 to TRBJ1-6; 9 bases are shared with TRBD1. CDR3 length: 16 residues. The germline gives CDR1 SGHRS, CDR2 YFSETQ. V was clipped by 0 bases and J by 6 bases; unmatched bases: 4. DNA for the CDR3: TGCGCCAGCAGCTTGGGACAGGGGGTGTTTAATTCACCCCTCCACTTT. Translating gives CASSLGQGVFNSPLHF.

This rearrangement joins TRBV27 to TRBJ1-3, with 12 bases matching TRBD1. With V trimmed by 3 bases and J by 4 bases, 7 bases remained unmatched. CDR1 is MNHEY and CDR2 is SMNVEV in the germline V gene (reference sequence). This CDR3 region has 17 residues. The CDR3, as DNA: TGTGCCAGCAGTTTTCGCGGGACAGGGGGCGCGGGAAACACCATATATTTT. Protein product: CASSFRGTGGAGNTIYF.

V is TRBV2 and J is TRBJ1-4, with a weak D call TRBD1 (6 bases). The V gene's germline CDR1 is SNHLY and CDR2 FYNNEI. V shed 6 bases and J shed 8 bases, with 10 bases lying between them. The CDR3 is 12 amino acids. This CDR3 is CASRDSWEKLFF. The CDR3 DNA reads TGTGCCAGCAGGGACAGCTGGGAAAAACTGTTTTTT. The variable domain in full, with the rest retrieved from reference TRBV2 and TRBJ1-4, is EPEVTQTPSHQVTQMGQEVILRCVPISNHLYFYWYRQILGQKVEFLVSFYNNEISEKSEIFDDQFSVERPDGSNFTLKIRSTKLEDSAMYFCASRDSWEKLFFGSGTQLSVL.

This chain joins TRBV27 and TRBJ1-1; TRBD1 aligns across 7 bases. The CDR3 contains 14 residues. The germline gives CDR1 MNHEY, CDR2 SMNVEV (reference sequence). Trimming removed 4 bases from V and 4 bases from J; junction bases left unmatched: 6. The CDR3 DNA reads as TGTGCCAGCAGTTCGGGACAGTTCATCACTGAAGCTTTCTTT. It encodes CASSSGQFITEAFF.

The table lists this clone with a count of one. The CDR3 DNA reads TGTGCCAGCAGCTTAGGACAGGGTTTGACAGATACGCAGTATTTT. Protein sequence: CASSLGQGLTDTQYF. This sequence joins TRBV5-8 and TRBJ2-3, with 8 positions matching TRBD1. The CDR3 runs 15 residues. The V gene end was trimmed by 2 bases and the J gene end by 3 bases; junction bases not matched to a gene: 5. The V gene's germline CDR1 is SGHTS and CDR2 YDEGEE.

The V call is TRBV7-9, the J call TRBJ2-7, with TRBD2 as a possible D gene (6 bases). V was cut by 5 bases and J by 3 bases, with 14 bases left in between. Germline CDR1 reads SEHNR; CDR2 reads FQNEAQ (reference sequence). There are 14 residues in the CDR3. The CDR3 loop reads CASSPGLPNYEQYF. The CDR3 DNA is TGTGCCAGCAGCCCGGGACTGCCCAACTACGAGCAGTACTTC.

The chain links TRBV24-1 to TRBJ2-5; D is ambiguous. CDR3 length: 14 residues. Looked up from germline, CDR1 is KGHDR and CDR2 is SFDVKD. V lost 6 bases, J lost 4 bases, and 14 bases lay in between. CDR3 residues: CATSPGPRGETQYF. In DNA, the CDR3 is TGTGCCACCAGTCCCGGCCCGAGAGGAGAGACCCAGTACTTC.

The chain carries TRBV21-1 and TRBJ2-7; the table gives TRBD1 as D, unverified against the DNA. TRBV21-1 counts as a pseudogene. This CDR3 spans 14 amino acids. The DNA for the CDR3 is TGTGCCAGAACAGGGGCTTCGGGCAACTACGAGCAGTACTTC. It translates to CARTGASGNYEQYF.

The chain has TRBV9 and TRBJ1-6; maybe TRBD1 (6 bases). Trimming took off 3 bases at V and 10 bases at J, with 14 bases between the two ends. Germline V gene data show CDR1 as SGDLS and CDR2 as YYNGEE. The CDR3 is 14 residues long. CDR3 bases: TGTGCCAGCAGCGCCGACACAGGGCGATCACCCCTCCACTTT. This codes for CASSADTGRSPLHF.

This sequence joins TRBV9 and TRBJ1-2, with 7 positions matching TRBD1. CDR3 length: 18 amino acids. The germline V gene encodes CDR1 SGDLS and CDR2 YYNGEE. V lost 4 bases, J lost 2 bases, and 17 bases stayed unmatched. The CDR3 DNA reads as TGTGCCAGCAGCCTCCCCGGGACAGAGAACCGTGAAAACTATGGCTACACCTTC. Translated, it gives CASSLPGTENRENYGYTF.